A selection of T cell receptor beta chains follows, all from one sample in a study of OX40 agonist ivuxolimab in advanced cancers. Assay: immunoSEQ multiplex PCR; the TCRdb copy retains only in-frame clones and omits some. The repertoire holds 65,000 to 90,000 clones, less than 95% seen once, with about 7.6% in the top ten. The sample was CD4+ or CD8+ T cells sorted from blood, taken in a trial of the OX40 agonist ivuxolimab. These receptors were obtained from an adult with an advanced solid tumor such as melanoma, head and neck, liver or kidney cancer. CDR3s include the opening cysteine and the closing phenylalanine or tryptophan. D genes are given only for firm matches. Size is stated for part of the rows, as once, few or many counts, or as a class when the clone is expanded.

d_gene	abundance	j_gene	v_gene	CDR3aa	CDR3nt
TRBD1	-	TRBJ1-6	TRBV27	CASSLSGGSSPLHF	TGTGCCAGCAGTTTATCAGGGGGCTCCTCACCCCTCCACTTT
-	-	TRBJ2-2	TRBV10-1	CASEGLGGGDFTGELFF	TGCGCCAGTGAGGGATTAGGGGGGGGAGATTTCACCGGGGAGCTGTTTTTT
-	-	TRBJ2-2	TRBV4-1	CASSQGLVANTGELFF	TGCGCCAGCAGCCAAGGACTAGTCGCGAACACCGGGGAGCTGTTTTTT
TRBD1	-	TRBJ2-2	TRBV6-5	CASSYYRDRGTGELFF	TGTGCCAGCAGTTATTACCGGGACAGGGGAACCGGGGAGCTGTTTTTT
-	-	TRBJ1-3	TRBV19	CASSSRKGLGNTIYF	TGTGCCAGTAGTTCCCGTAAAGGTCTCGGAAACACCATATATTTT
-	once	TRBJ2-1	TRBV6-5	CASSYPGGEQFF	TGTGCCAGCAGTTACCCCGGGGGTGAGCAGTTCTTC
TRBD2	-	TRBJ2-3	TRBV13	CASSIRGGPTDTQYF	TGTGCCAGCAGCATCCGCGGGGGACCCACAGATACGCAGTATTTT
-	once	TRBJ1-6	TRBV28	CASSSITWGNTSPLHF	TGTGCCAGCAGTTCAATTACGTGGGGAAACACTTCACCCCTCCACTTT
TRBD2	-	TRBJ2-2	TRBV7-3	CASSLTPTSGHTGELFF	TGTGCCAGCAGCTTAACCCCGACTAGCGGACACACCGGGGAGCTGTTTTTT
-	-	TRBJ2-6	TRBV9	CASSPPKIGDKYSGANVLTF	TGTGCCAGCAGCCCCCCCAAGATCGGGGACAAGTACTCTGGGGCCAACGTCCTGACTTTC
-	once	TRBJ1-2	TRBV5-4	CASSLLVGHGYTF	TGTGCCAGCAGCTTGTTGGTAGGGCACGGCTACACCTTC
TRBD1	-	TRBJ1-4	TRBV30	CAWSAKGAGKLFF	TGTGCCTGGAGTGCCAAGGGGGCAGGGAAACTGTTTTTT
-	-	TRBJ2-3	TRBV28	CASSYSDTQYF	TGTGCCAGCAGTTACTCAGATACGCAGTATTTT
-	-	TRBJ1-2	TRBV13	CASTLQIYDGYTF	TGTGCCAGCACCCTTCAGATTTACGACGGCTACACCTTC
-	-	TRBJ1-3	TRBV7-9	CASSLYDGHSGNTIYF	TGTGCCAGCAGCTTATATGACGGGCACTCTGGAAACACCATATATTTT
-	-	TRBJ1-2	TRBV28	CASRPPDSYGYTF	TGTGCCAGCAGGCCTCCGGACAGCTATGGCTACACCTTC
TRBD1	-	TRBJ1-1	TRBV23-1	CASSQSTGMNTEAFF	TGCGCCAGCAGTCAATCGACAGGGATGAACACTGAAGCTTTCTTT
-	-	TRBJ1-4	TRBV7-2	CASSLRESWNEKLFF	TGTGCCAGCAGCTTAAGGGAGAGTTGGAATGAAAAACTGTTTTTT
-	once	TRBJ2-3	TRBV4-2	CASSPMSWRDADTQYF	TGTGCCAGCAGCCCTATGTCGTGGAGGGATGCCGATACGCAGTATTTT
-	few	TRBJ1-1	TRBV2	CASSILGGGHTEAFF	TGTGCCAGTTCTATTCTGGGCGGAGGTCACACTGAAGCTTTCTTT
-	-	TRBJ1-5	TRBV27	CASSPSVGGFNQPQHF	TGTGCCAGCAGCCCGTCGGTTGGGGGCTTCAATCAGCCCCAGCATTTT
-	few	TRBJ1-4	TRBV28	CASSLLEAATNEKLFF	TGTGCCAGCAGTTTATTGGAAGCAGCAACTAATGAAAAACTGTTTTTT
-	-	TRBJ1-2	TRBV6-1	CASNVRGGRNYGYTF	TGTGCCAGCAACGTTCGAGGGGGGAGGAACTATGGCTACACCTTC
-	-	TRBJ1-2	TRBV4-3	CASSQGRSGYTF	TGCGCCAGCAGCCAAGGGCGATCTGGCTACACCTTC
TRBD2	-	TRBJ2-1	TRBV4-3	CASSQESEREGPDEQFF	TGCGCCAGCAGCCAAGAATCGGAGCGGGAGGGCCCCGATGAGCAGTTCTTC
-	-	TRBJ1-2	TRBV28	CASSLDYGYTF	TGTGCCAGCAGTTTAGACTATGGCTACACCTTC
TRBD2	-	TRBJ2-3	TRBV4-2	CASSQIFRLAGSTDTQYF	TGTGCCAGCAGCCAAATATTCAGACTAGCGGGAAGCACAGATACGCAGTATTTT
-	-	TRBJ1-2	TRBV11-1	CASSSPTGGYGYTF	TGTGCCAGCAGCTCCCCGACGGGGGGCTATGGCTACACCTTC
-	-	TRBJ2-1	TRBV4-3	CASSQAGFGYNEQFF	TGCGCCAGCAGCCAAGCGGGATTTGGCTACAATGAGCAGTTCTTC
-	-	TRBJ2-1	TRBV29-1	CSVEGSRFALNEQFF	TGCAGCGTTGAAGGGTCTAGATTTGCGTTAAATGAGCAGTTCTTC
-	-	TRBJ1-4	TRBV28	CASSLADEKLFF	TGTGCCAGCAGTTTAGCGGATGAAAAACTGTTTTTT
-	-	TRBJ1-3	TRBV19	CASSIWTFSGNTIYF	TGTGCCAGTAGTATTTGGACATTCTCTGGAAACACCATATATTTT
-	-	TRBJ2-3	TRBV4-1	CASSQMGATDTQYF	TGCGCCAGCAGCCAAATGGGGGCTACAGATACGCAGTATTTT
TRBD1	-	TRBJ1-4	TRBV5-6	CASSLLETGGLANEKLFF	TGTGCCAGCAGCTTGTTGGAGACAGGGGGTCTGGCTAATGAAAAACTGTTTTTT